Sequencing of this T cell receptor beta chain was carried out in a study of Ad26.COV2.S vaccination and SARS-CoV-2 variants. Study in general: This donor came from the COV1001 trial of Ad26.COV2.S. Each vaccinee took Ad26.COV2.S intramuscularly, once or twice 56 days apart.

Sample treatment: some 20 received Ad26.COV2.S at low or high dose, single or two shots; about five received placebo; per-sample allocation not given. Day 63 after the first injection of vaccine or placebo was the sampling time. Aged 18-55 years, donor was enrolled in Boston in about 2020. This CDR3 contains 11 residues. Trimming pared 8 bases from V and 4 bases from J, leaving 6 bases between. Only in-frame clones appear in the TCRdb table, and some are missing; sequencing was by immunoSEQ multiplex PCR. This repertoire shows around 320,000 clones, around nine tenths found once; its top ten account for around 3.6%.

V and J are TRBV12-3 or TRBV12-4 and TRBJ2-1, with D perhaps assigned TRBD1 or TRBD2 (5 bases each). The origin of this receptor is a person aged 18-60 years who received the Ad26.COV2.S COVID-19 vaccine or a placebo. Specimen: peripheral blood, collected in a trial of Ad26.COV2.S vaccine versus placebo. CDR3 residues: CASGGYNEQFF. CDR3 in DNA: TGTGCCAGCGGGGGTTACAATGAGCAGTTCTTC.